This is a list of T cell receptor beta chains from one sample in a study of cytomegalovirus exposure and HLA in healthy donors. Repertoires were generated with immunoSEQ multiplex PCR, while TCRdb's copy carries only in-frame clones and drops some. This sample has 130,000 or so clones, with 84% found just once. Sequencing was performed on PBMCs. The receptor set was obtained from a young woman in good health and CMV-seropositive. Both conserved end residues are part of each CDR3. Fields, in order: V gene, clone size, D gene, J gene, CDR3 DNA, CDR3 protein. A D gene is named only where the DNA matches it firmly. Expanded clones get a size class; other rows say once, few or many, or leave the size out.

v_call: TRBV12-5
clone_size: -
d_call: TRBD1
j_call: TRBJ1-2
cdr3_nt: TGTGCTAGTGGTTTGGTACTTGGACAGGAAGCTAACTATGGCTACACCTTC
cdr3_aa: CASGLVLGQEANYGYTF

v_call: TRBV10-1
clone_size: -
d_call: TRBD1
j_call: TRBJ2-5
cdr3_nt: TGCGCCAGCAGTTCGGACAGGGTTGGAGAGACCCAGTACTTC
cdr3_aa: CASSSDRVGETQYF

v_call: TRBV5-1
clone_size: -
d_call: -
j_call: TRBJ2-5
cdr3_nt: TGCGCCAGCAGCTTGGGTAGTGCAGGAGAGACCCAGTACTTC
cdr3_aa: CASSLGSAGETQYF

v_call: TRBV7-9
clone_size: -
d_call: TRBD2
j_call: TRBJ2-3
cdr3_nt: TGTGCCAGCAAAGGACTAGCGGGGGGGCCCCGCTCCACAGATACGCAGTATTTT
cdr3_aa: CASKGLAGGPRSTDTQYF

v_call: TRBV19
clone_size: -
d_call: -
j_call: TRBJ2-5
cdr3_nt: TGTGCCAGTAGTATGAACACCCAAGAGACCCAGTACTTC
cdr3_aa: CASSMNTQETQYF

v_call: TRBV2
clone_size: -
d_call: TRBD1
j_call: TRBJ1-2
cdr3_nt: TGTGCCAGCAGTGAATCAGGGGGAAAGGGCTACACCTTC
cdr3_aa: CASSESGGKGYTF

v_call: TRBV6-5
clone_size: -
d_call: -
j_call: TRBJ1-6
cdr3_nt: TGTGCCAGCAGTAAACTTAGCTCCTATAATTCACCCCTCCACTTT
cdr3_aa: CASSKLSSYNSPLHF

v_call: TRBV5-1
clone_size: -
d_call: -
j_call: TRBJ2-1
cdr3_nt: TGCGCCAGCAGCCCAGCAGACTTCAATGAGCAGTTCTTC
cdr3_aa: CASSPADFNEQFF

v_call: TRBV9
clone_size: -
d_call: -
j_call: TRBJ2-1
cdr3_nt: TGTGCCAGCAGCGGTGACTCCTCTAGCTCCTACAATGAGCAGTTCTTC
cdr3_aa: CASSGDSSSSYNEQFF

v_call: TRBV5-1
clone_size: -
d_call: TRBD2
j_call: TRBJ2-1
cdr3_nt: TGCGCCAGCAGCGGACAACCGGGGGGAGGTGATGAGCAGTTCTTC
cdr3_aa: CASSGQPGGGDEQFF

v_call: TRBV4-2
clone_size: -
d_call: -
j_call: TRBJ2-7
cdr3_nt: TGTGCCAGCAGCCAAGATCTGGGGACAAGCTCCTACGAGCAGTACTTC
cdr3_aa: CASSQDLGTSSYEQYF

v_call: TRBV27
clone_size: -
d_call: -
j_call: TRBJ2-1
cdr3_nt: TGTGCCAGCAGTTTGCAGGGCTCCTACAATGAGCAGTTCTTC
cdr3_aa: CASSLQGSYNEQFF

v_call: TRBV5-1
clone_size: -
d_call: -
j_call: TRBJ1-2
cdr3_nt: TGCGCCAGCAGCTTGGTCGGGTTTTCTGGCTGCACCTTC
cdr3_aa: CASSLVGFSGCTF

v_call: TRBV18
clone_size: once
d_call: -
j_call: TRBJ2-1
cdr3_nt: TGTGCCAGCTCACCAGAGTTCGGACTCGGGGGGCAGTTCTTC
cdr3_aa: CASSPEFGLGGQFF

v_call: TRBV7-9
clone_size: -
d_call: -
j_call: TRBJ2-7
cdr3_nt: TGTGCCAGCAGCGGTCGCTACGAGCAGTACTTC
cdr3_aa: CASSGRYEQYF

v_call: TRBV7-6
clone_size: -
d_call: TRBD2
j_call: TRBJ2-7
cdr3_nt: TGTGCCAGCAGCTTAGACATGGCGGGGGGCTCCTACGAGCAGTACTTC
cdr3_aa: CASSLDMAGGSYEQYF